This T cell receptor beta chain was retrieved from a study of CD8 T cells in ankylosing spondylitis. CDR1 and CDR2 (germline): MGHRA, YSYEKL. Trimming left V 3 bases short and J 5 bases short, with 17 bases between. This CDR3 contains 16 residues. Whole-study findings and limits: In reactive arthritis synovial fluid and blood, some motif variants had been reported before.

Comments on this clonotype: Its target is not known.

Libraries for TCR beta were made by quantitative 5'-RACE with molecular barcodes. TCRdb reprocessed the 5' RACE reads via MiXCR and lists one record per CDR3 protein. The repertoire includes 300,000 to 350,000 distinct CDR3 sequences, approximately 15% of them detected once, and approximately 1% sits in the top ten. The source material was blood, either unsorted or a sorted T cell fraction (not recorded which). The source is a male donor with ankylosing spondylitis or in good health (not recorded which). J is TRBJ2-1 and V is TRBV4-1, with D possibly being TRBD1 or TRBD2 (5 bases each). In DNA, the CDR3 is TGCGCCAGCAGCCATTTCGTGTGGGGGTCGGACAATGAGCAGTTCTTC. It codes for CASSHFVWGSDNEQFF.